This entry lists 25 T cell receptor beta chains sequenced from one sample in a study of T cells in Graves' hyperthyroidism and ophthalmopathy. TCR beta CDR3 regions were amplified from RNA. In the first-round RT-PCR of the TCR CDR3, the HTBI primer set was used. Via MiXCR, TCRdb re-called the multiplex PCR reads, giving one row per CDR3 protein. The table has a few hundred thousand distinct CDR3 sequences, roughly 15% seen once; the top ten hold around a fifth. Sequencing input: blood. These receptor sequences come from a woman between 25 and 40 years old with Graves' ophthalmopathy.

This clonotype was recorded many times. V usage is TRBV3-1 and J usage is TRBJ2-7; D might be TRBD1 (5 bases). CDR3 length: 14 residues. Trimming cost V 5 bases and J 2 bases, with 13 bases left between them. Germline CDR1 and CDR2: LGHDT and YNNKEL (reference sequence). CDR3 sequence: CASSSQGNTYEQYF. The CDR3 DNA reads TGTGCCAGCAGCAGCCAGGGAAACACCTACGAGCAGTACTTC.

A few counts support this clonotype. The chain links TRBV9 to TRBJ1-2, with D unresolved. Between the trimmed V and J ends, which lost 0 bases and 8 bases, there was a span of 14 bases. The CDR3 contains 14 residues. Germline CDR1 and CDR2: SGDLS and YYNGEE. CDR3: CASSVGTASLGYTF. CDR3 DNA sequence: TGTGCCAGCAGCGTAGGTACAGCTTCTTTGGGCTACACCTTC.

Many counts were recorded for this clonotype. This clone may be a read error of a much larger clone one base away. The chain is built from TRBV11-2 and TRBJ1-6; a weak D match, TRBD1 (5 bases). Per germline, CDR1 SGHAT and CDR2 FQNNGV. The CDR3 runs 16 residues. V lost 5 bases, J lost 7 bases, and 18 bases lay in between. CDR3 residues: CASSAQQEVTNSPLHF. CDR3 coding DNA: TGTGCCAGCAGCGCCCAACAGGAGGTAACGAATTCACCCCTCCACTTT.

The sample holds many counts of this clonotype. The chain joins TRBV24-1 to TRBJ2-5; D is perhaps TRBD2 (6 bases). The germline gives CDR1 KGHDR, CDR2 SFDVKD. V lost 3 bases and J 5 bases, leaving 21 bases between the germline ends. The CDR3 length is 17 residues. CDR3 protein: CATSDELPGLPWETQYF. CDR3 coding DNA: TGTGCCACCAGTGATGAACTTCCGGGACTCCCTTGGGAGACCCAGTACTTC.

This chain links TRBV7-6 with TRBJ1-4, with D unresolved. CDR3 length: 17 amino acids. V lost 2 bases, J lost 4 bases, and 17 bases lay in between. CDR1 and CDR2 from the germline V gene are SGHVS and FNYEAQ. CDR3 sequence reads: CASSLTSVRSRNEKLFF. The CDR3 DNA reads TGTGCCAGCAGCTTAACCTCCGTACGGTCCCGTAATGAAAAACTGTTTTTT.

This chain uses TRBV9 with TRBJ1-2; the D gene is possibly TRBD1 (5 bases). CDR3 length: 15 residues. Trimming removed 0 bases at V and 6 bases at J, with 15 bases between. The germline CDR1 and CDR2 sequences are SGDLS and YYNGEE. For the CDR3, the DNA is TGTGCCAGCAGCGTAGCGTCGGGGCAAGTCGATGGCTACACCTTC. This translates into CASSVASGQVDGYTF.

This clonotype was recorded many times. This chain uses TRBV5-1 with TRBJ2-3; no definite D call. The ends were cut back, 6 bases at V and 3 bases at J, with 5 bases in the middle. CDR3 length: 11 amino acids. Per germline, CDR1 SGHRS and CDR2 YFSETQ. The CDR3 protein is CASTKTDTQYF. CDR3 DNA: TGCGCCAGCACTAAAACAGATACGCAGTATTTT.

This clonotype has ten or more counts. The V gene is TRBV27, the J gene TRBJ1-2, with 8 positions matching TRBD1. V was clipped by 5 bases and J by 5 bases; unmatched bases: 7. Germline V gene data show CDR1 as MNHEY and CDR2 as SMNVEV (reference sequence). The CDR3 is made up of 14 amino acids. The CDR3 region is CASSVGTGEYGYTF. CDR3 coding DNA: TGTGCCAGCAGTGTAGGGACAGGCGAGTATGGCTACACCTTC.

This clonotype was seen at least ten times. V usage is TRBV14 and J usage is TRBJ2-7; the match to TRBD1 covers 7 bases. Germline V gene sequence: CDR1 SGHDN, CDR2 FVKESK. V shed 0 bases and J 2 bases; nucleotides not matched to a gene: 13. The CDR3 has 18 amino acids. The CDR3 reads CASSQDLGVSGGTYEQYF. CDR3 bases: TGTGCCAGCAGCCAAGATCTTGGGGTGTCAGGGGGTACCTACGAGCAGTACTTC.

This clonotype has ten or more counts. The chain links TRBV5-4 to TRBJ2-5; no reliable D call. The CDR3 runs to 14 residues. Germline V gene sequence: CDR1 SGHNT, CDR2 YYREEE (reference sequence). Deletions cut 1 base from V and 5 bases from J, with 12 bases between. CDR3 sequence: CASSLYVSAETQYF. The CDR3 coding sequence is TGTGCCAGCAGCTTGTACGTGTCTGCCGAGACCCAGTACTTC.

In this sample, this clonotype turned up many times. The gene calls are TRBV28 and TRBJ2-7, with a possible D match to TRBD2 (5 bases). The length of the CDR3 is 12 residues. V was trimmed by 6 bases and J by 6 bases, leaving 12 bases between them. From germline, CDR1 is MDHEN and CDR2 SYDVKM. CDR3 in amino acids: CASSSGLSEQYF. CDR3 sequence (DNA): TGTGCCAGCAGCTCCGGACTGAGCGAGCAGTACTTC.

This clonotype was found a few times. The germline gene is not matched at one end of the junction; a read error may be the cause. The chain is built from TRBV5-1 and TRBJ2-5, with 8 nucleotides matching TRBD2. The CDR3 has 14 amino acids. Per the germline V gene, CDR1 is SGHRS and CDR2 is YFSETQ. CDR3 sequence (DNA): TGCGCCAGCAGCCAAGGACTAGCTGAAGAGACCCAGCACTTC. The encoded protein is CASSQGLAEETQHF. Full variable domain (outside the CDR3, taken from reference TRBV5-1 and TRBJ2-5): KAGVTQTPRYLIKTRGQQVTLSCSPISGHRSVSWYQQTPGQGLQFLFEYFSETQRNKGNFPGRFSGRQFSNSRSEMNVSTLELGDSALYLCASSQGLAEETQHFGPGTRLLVL.

This clonotype was seen ten or more times. The V and J genes are TRBV12-3 or TRBV12-4 and TRBJ2-7, with 7 bases that match TRBD1. V lost 1 base, J lost 2 bases, and 5 bases stayed unmatched. The CDR3 consists of 15 residues. Here the CDR3 DNA reads TGTGCCAGCAGTTTAGAAGGACAGGAGACCTACGAGCAGTACTTC. Its translation is CASSLEGQETYEQYF.

This clonotype was counted ten times or more. Here the CDR3 reads CASSVVGDYEQYF. The CDR3 DNA is TGTGCCAGCAGCGTAGTGGGGGACTACGAGCAGTACTTC. The chain recombines TRBV7-8 with TRBJ2-7; D tentatively reads TRBD1 or TRBD2 (5 bases each). V lost 5 bases to trimming and J lost 3 bases, with 11 bases between them. The CDR3 has 13 amino acids. Per the germline V gene, CDR1 is SGHVS and CDR2 is FQNEAQ.

The chain couples TRBV2 to TRBJ2-5, with 9 bases fitting TRBD1. The CDR3 spans 14 residues. The germline V gene has CDR1 SNHLY and CDR2 FYNNEI. Trimming cost V 5 bases and J 4 bases; bases outside gene matches: 5. The CDR3 nucleotides read TGTGCCAGCAGTACCGGGACAGGGAGAGAGACCCAGTACTTC. Translating it yields CASSTGTGRETQYF.

This clonotype was counted many times. The rearrangement joins TRBV20-1 to TRBJ1-2; 10 bases map to TRBD1. Germline assignment: CDR1 DFQATT and CDR2 SNEGSKA (reference sequence). The CDR3 spans 13 residues. V was pared by 5 bases and J by 6 bases, with 6 bases of the junction left unmatched. Here the CDR3 reads CSALRDRGHGYTF. The CDR3 nucleotides read TGCAGTGCTCTTCGGGACAGGGGCCATGGCTACACCTTC.

In its sample, this clonotype was seen many times. The chain uses TRBV4-2 and TRBJ2-3, with TRBD2 identical over 8 bases. Germline trimming cut 0 bases from V and 6 bases from J; bases unmatched to any gene: 8. This CDR3 has 16 amino acids. Looked up from germline, CDR1 is LGHNA and CDR2 is YNFKEQ. Written as DNA, the CDR3 is TGTGCCAGCAGCCAAGAGAGAAGCGGGGGAGGGGATACGCAGTATTTT. This gives the protein CASSQERSGGGDTQYF.

In nucleotides, the CDR3 is TGTGCCAGCAGCGGAATAGGAACAGGGGGCCCCAACGAGCAGTACTTC. As protein: CASSGIGTGGPNEQYF. The V call is TRBV12-3 or TRBV12-4, the J call TRBJ2-7; the match to TRBD1 covers 9 bases. The CDR3 is 16 residues long. V trimming: 6 bases; J trimming: 5 bases; junction bases outside the gene matches: 14.

This clonotype was picked up many times. The V call is TRBV12-3 or TRBV12-4, the J call TRBJ1-1; D ambiguous. The CDR3 length is 13 residues. V gave up 10 bases and J gave up 0 bases, with 12 bases separating them. CDR3 in amino acids: CATQVQLNTEAFF. Written as DNA, the CDR3 is TGTGCCACCCAAGTACAGCTGAACACTGAAGCTTTCTTT.

This clonotype has ten or more counts. The V call is TRBV6-1, the J call TRBJ1-1, with D maybe TRBD1 (5 bases). There are 14 residues in the CDR3. Germline lookup yields CDR1 MNHNS and CDR2 SASEGT. The ends were cut back, 2 bases at V and 4 bases at J, with 11 bases in the middle. CDR3 bases: TGTGCCAGCAGTGAATTGGGCAGGGCCACTGAAGCTTTCTTT. It yields the protein CASSELGRATEAFF.

With respect to this clonotype: This could be a read error, since a much larger clone is one nucleotide away. The V gene is TRBV6-1, the J gene TRBJ2-3, with D perhaps matching TRBD1 or TRBD2 (6 bases each). The CDR3 extends over 13 amino acids. CDR1 MNHNS and CDR2 SASEGT come from the germline V gene. Trimming left V 1 base short and J 8 bases short, with 10 bases between. CDR3 sequence (DNA): TGTGCCAGCAGTGAAGAGGGGGGCGGTACGCAGTATTTT. As protein: CASSEEGGGTQYF.

This chain connects TRBV29-1 to TRBJ2-5; unclear D gene. Trimming removed 4 bases from V and 7 bases from J, with 19 bases in between. Germline values: CDR1 SQVTM, CDR2 ANQGSEA. The CDR3 runs to 14 residues. The CDR3 DNA reads TGCAGCGTTGCACGACACGCCACTAAGGGGACCCAGTACTTC. It codes for CSVARHATKGTQYF.

This clonotype came up many times. V and J are TRBV20-1 and TRBJ1-6; D might be TRBD1 (6 bases). The CDR3 is 15 residues long. Trimming cost V 0 bases and J 7 bases, with 13 bases left between them. Germline lookup yields CDR1 DFQATT and CDR2 SNEGSKA (reference sequence). Written as DNA, the CDR3 is TGCAGTGCTAGAGATTACAGGGTTGGAAATTCACCCCTCCACTTT. This sequence encodes CSARDYRVGNSPLHF.

This clonotype was recorded at least ten times. The V gene is TRBV7-3, the J gene TRBJ2-1; no clear D gene. CDR3 length equals 14 residues. Germline values: CDR1 SGHTA, CDR2 FQGTGA. V was shortened by 5 bases and J by 2 bases, with 10 bases between the two germline ends. The DNA for the CDR3 is TGTGCCAGCAGCCGACAAAGTCCCTACAATGAGCAGTTCTTC. Translated: CASSRQSPYNEQFF.

V and J are TRBV6-1 and TRBJ2-3; D is possibly TRBD1 (6 bases). V was pared by 0 bases and J by 6 bases, with 22 bases between. Germline values: CDR1 MNHNS, CDR2 SASEGT. The CDR3 runs to 18 residues. The CDR3 nucleotides read TGTGCCAGCAGTGAAGCCTATCGCCGGACAGCGTATAAGGATACGCAGTATTTT. Its protein product is CASSEAYRRTAYKDTQYF.